These T cell receptor beta chains were read from a single sample in a study of blood T cells in healthy people across ages. MiXCR was run by TCRdb on the 5' RACE reads, yielding one entry per CDR3 protein. The sample lists about 940,000 distinct CDR3 sequences, roughly 52% occurring once. Sequencing input: blood. These receptor sequences come from a man aged 25-40 years in good health. The CDR3 runs from the conserved cysteine through the conserved F or W. D genes are given only for firm matches. Clone size is stated in some rows and not others, as once, few, many or a class when expanded.

v_call	clone_size	d_call	j_call	cdr3_aa	cdr3_nt
TRBV3-1	.	TRBD1	TRBJ1-1	CASSRLTGAETEAFF	TGTGCCAGCAGCCGTTTGACAGGGGCCGAAACTGAAGCTTTCTTT
TRBV7-2	.	.	TRBJ2-5	CASSPGTWEETQYF	TGTGCCAGCAGCCCTGGGACCTGGGAAGAGACCCAGTACTTC
TRBV9	.	TRBD1	TRBJ2-3	CVSSGNRGPDTQYF	TGTGTCAGCAGCGGGAACAGGGGGCCCGATACGCAGTATTTT
TRBV9	.	.	TRBJ2-7	CANSVVPGSSYEQYF	TGTGCCAACAGCGTAGTCCCAGGGAGCTCCTACGAGCAGTACTTC
TRBV7-7	.	TRBD1	TRBJ2-2	CASRAGTGSTGELFF	TGTGCTAGCAGGGCCGGGACAGGGAGTACCGGGGAGCTGTTTTTT
TRBV12-3/TRBV12-4	.	.	TRBJ1-6	CASSLAGSSPLHF	TGTGCCAGCAGTTTAGCGGGCAGTTCACCCCTCCACTTT
TRBV10-3	.	TRBD2	TRBJ2-3	CAISTGTSADTDTQYF	TGTGCCATCAGTACCGGGACTAGCGCCGACACAGATACGCAGTATTTT
TRBV4-1	.	TRBD1	TRBJ2-5	CASTHIRDRGIRLKTQYF	TGCGCCAGCACCCATATCCGGGACAGGGGGATTAGATTAAAGACCCAGTACTTC
TRBV2	.	TRBD1	TRBJ2-7	CASTTWDRAYEQYF	TGTGCCAGCACCACCTGGGACAGGGCCTACGAGCAGTACTTC
TRBV6-2/TRBV6-3	few	.	TRBJ1-1	CASSSSTGNTEAFF	TGTGCCAGCAGTTCCTCGACGGGGAACACTGAAGCTTTCTTT
TRBV27	once	.	TRBJ1-6	CASSETVDNSPLHF	TGTGCCAGCAGCGAGACAGTCGATAATTCACCCCTCCACTTT
TRBV7-9	many	.	TRBJ1-2	CASSPQGLHAGYTF	TGTGCCAGCAGCCCCCAGGGGCTTCACGCCGGCTACACCTTC
TRBV20-1	once	TRBD2	TRBJ2-1	CSAASGGGSYNEQFF	TGCAGTGCTGCTAGCGGGGGGGGCTCCTACAATGAGCAGTTCTTC
TRBV6-5	few	TRBD2	TRBJ2-1	CASSYSASGEGEQFF	TGTGCCAGCAGTTACTCGGCTAGCGGGGAGGGTGAGCAGTTCTTC
TRBV3-1	many	.	TRBJ1-2	CASRPDRIVNYGYTF	TGTGCCAGCAGACCCGACAGGATAGTTAACTATGGCTACACCTTC
TRBV20-1	many	TRBD2	TRBJ2-3	CSATLLAADTQYF	TGCAGTGCTACCCTTCTAGCGGCAGATACGCAGTATTTT
TRBV20-1	.	.	TRBJ1-6	CSASRPANSPLHF	TGCAGTGCTAGTCGGCCAGCAAATTCACCCCTCCACTTT
TRBV4-2	.	.	TRBJ2-1	CASSAGTLGEQFF	TGTGCCAGCAGTGCCGGGACCCTAGGTGAGCAGTTCTTC
TRBV5-1	few	.	TRBJ1-1	CASSLGTVRVTNTEAFF	TGCGCCAGCAGCTTGGGCACGGTAAGGGTGACGAACACTGAAGCTTTCTTT
TRBV24-1	.	TRBD1	TRBJ2-6	CATSGRGTGISGANVLTF	TGTGCCACCAGTGGCCGGGGGACAGGGATCTCTGGGGCCAACGTCCTGACTTTC
TRBV20-1	few	.	TRBJ1-2	CSAPRTANYGYTF	TGCAGTGCTCCACGTACGGCTAACTATGGCTACACCTTC
TRBV7-9	few	TRBD1	TRBJ2-4	CASSPGQGVDIQYF	TGTGCCAGCAGCCCCGGACAGGGGGTCGACATTCAGTACTTC
TRBV28	.	.	TRBJ2-5	CASSPDRGETQYF	TGTGCCAGCAGCCCGGACAGAGGGGAGACCCAGTACTTC
TRBV30	once	.	TRBJ1-1	CAWSVKGSTEAFF	TGTGCCTGGAGTGTAAAGGGGAGCACTGAAGCTTTCTTT
TRBV20-1	.	.	TRBJ1-4	CSADEGVGTNEKLFF	TGCAGTGCCGACGAAGGAGTAGGGACTAATGAAAAACTGTTTTTT
TRBV6-5	.	.	TRBJ1-2	CASSGTRYGYTF	TGTGCCAGCAGCGGGACTCGCTATGGCTACACCTTC
TRBV25-1	many	.	TRBJ2-3	CASGGNTDTQYF	TGTGCCAGCGGGGGAAACACAGATACGCAGTATTTT
TRBV12-3/TRBV12-4	.	.	TRBJ1-6	CASSLQRGVSPLHF	TGTGCCAGCAGTTTACAGAGAGGGGTCTCACCCCTCCACTTT
TRBV20-1	.	.	TRBJ1-5	CSAGGYSNQPQHF	TGCAGTGCTGGGGGATATAGCAATCAGCCCCAGCATTTT
TRBV20-1	.	.	TRBJ1-2	CSARLGGGGYTF	TGCAGTGCTAGACTCGGAGGGGGTGGCTACACCTTC